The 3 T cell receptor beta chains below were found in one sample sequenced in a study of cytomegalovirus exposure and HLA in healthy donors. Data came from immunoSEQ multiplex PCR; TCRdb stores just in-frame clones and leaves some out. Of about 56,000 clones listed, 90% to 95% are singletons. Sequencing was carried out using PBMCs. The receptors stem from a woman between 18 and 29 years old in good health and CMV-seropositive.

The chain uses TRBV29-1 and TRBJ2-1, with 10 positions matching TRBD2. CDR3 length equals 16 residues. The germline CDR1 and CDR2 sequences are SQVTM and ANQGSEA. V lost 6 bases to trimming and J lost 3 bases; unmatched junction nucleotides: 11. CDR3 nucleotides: TGCAGCGTCGGGGGTCTAGCGGGGGCCAGCTACAATGAGCAGTTCTTC. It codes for CSVGGLAGASYNEQFF.

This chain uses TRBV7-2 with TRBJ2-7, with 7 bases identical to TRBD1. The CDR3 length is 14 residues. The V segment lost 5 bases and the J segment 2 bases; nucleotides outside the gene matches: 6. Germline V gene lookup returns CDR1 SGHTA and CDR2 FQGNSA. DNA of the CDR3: TGTGCCAGCAGCGCGCCGGGACAGCCCTACGAGCAGTACTTC. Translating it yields CASSAPGQPYEQYF.

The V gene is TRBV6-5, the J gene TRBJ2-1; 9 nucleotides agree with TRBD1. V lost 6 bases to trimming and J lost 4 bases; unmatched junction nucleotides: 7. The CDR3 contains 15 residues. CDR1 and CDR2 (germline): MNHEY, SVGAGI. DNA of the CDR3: TGTGCCAGCAGGGCCCGGACAGGGGCTTACAATGAGCAGTTCTTC. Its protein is CASRARTGAYNEQFF.